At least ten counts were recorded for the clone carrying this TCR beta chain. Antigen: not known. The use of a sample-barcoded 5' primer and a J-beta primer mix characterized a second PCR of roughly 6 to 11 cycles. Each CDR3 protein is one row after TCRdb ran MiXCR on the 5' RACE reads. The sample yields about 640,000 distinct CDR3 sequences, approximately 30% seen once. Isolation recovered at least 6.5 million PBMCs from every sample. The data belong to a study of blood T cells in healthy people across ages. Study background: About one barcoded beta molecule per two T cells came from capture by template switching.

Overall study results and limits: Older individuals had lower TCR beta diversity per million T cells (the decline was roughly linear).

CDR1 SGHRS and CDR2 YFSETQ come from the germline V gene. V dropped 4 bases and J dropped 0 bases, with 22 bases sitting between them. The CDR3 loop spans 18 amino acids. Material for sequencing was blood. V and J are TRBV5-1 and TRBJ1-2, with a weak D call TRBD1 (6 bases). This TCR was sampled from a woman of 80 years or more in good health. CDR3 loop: CASSPWGSPTGPNYGYTF. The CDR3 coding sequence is TGCGCCAGCAGCCCTTGGGGTTCACCGACAGGACCTAACTATGGCTACACCTTC.